Listed here are 18 T cell receptor beta chains from one sample, sequenced in a study of T cells after posttransplantation cyclophosphamide. The naive gate required viable CD3+CD4+ or CD3+CD8+ cells with CCR7+CD45RA+CD45RO-CD95-CD27+CD28+ phenotype. Produced via immunoSEQ multiplex PCR; TCRdb's table is partial and in-frame only. The table includes approximately 23,000 clones, about 97% detected once. Source material: naive CD4+ T cells sorted from PBMCs. The receptors shown here come from a man in his forties or fifties in good health, CMV-negative, and a related stem cell transplant donor.

The V call is TRBV5-1, the J call TRBJ2-7; the D gene is possibly TRBD2 (5 bases). The CDR3 has 15 residues. Per the germline V gene, CDR1 is SGHRS and CDR2 is YFSETQ. Trimming pared 0 bases from V and 0 bases from J, leaving 10 bases between. The chain's CDR3 is CASSLVPRGSYEQYF. The CDR3 nucleotides read TGCGCCAGCAGCTTGGTCCCCCGGGGCTCCTACGAGCAGTACTTC.

The V and J genes are TRBV7-8 and TRBJ2-7, with TRBD1 as a possible D gene (5 bases). CDR1 is SGHVS, CDR2 FQNEAQ, per germline. V was clipped by 2 bases and J by 5 bases, with 7 bases between them. The CDR3 runs 12 residues. CDR3 region: CASSLQGHEQYF. In DNA, the CDR3 is TGTGCCAGCAGCTTACAGGGCCACGAGCAGTACTTC.

V usage is TRBV4-3 and J usage is TRBJ2-7; possible D gene TRBD2, 6 bases. Trimming pared 3 bases from V and 5 bases from J, leaving 17 bases between. The germline V gene encodes CDR1 LGHNA and CDR2 YSLEER. The CDR3 totals 15 residues. CDR3 DNA sequence: TGCGCCAGCAGCCAGGGGATTAGGGAGGTAGACGAGCAGTACTTC. It is translated as CASSQGIREVDEQYF.

The chain has TRBV2 and TRBJ2-5; 7 bases agree with TRBD1. The CDR3 sequence is 15 residues long. Per the germline V gene, CDR1 is SNHLY and CDR2 is FYNNEI. J was trimmed by 2 bases and V by 4 bases; bases with no gene match: 7. CDR3 protein: CASSVDRSSQETQYF. The DNA of the CDR3 is TGTGCCAGCAGTGTGGACAGGAGCTCACAAGAGACCCAGTACTTC.

The chain joins TRBV9 to TRBJ1-1; no clear D gene. Looked up from germline, CDR1 is SGDLS and CDR2 is YYNGEE. The V end was cut by 7 bases, the J end by 6 bases, with 16 bases between. The CDR3 runs to 13 residues. The chain's CDR3 is CASGTETISEAFF. The CDR3 bases are TGTGCCAGCGGCACCGAAACTATTTCTGAAGCTTTCTTT.

The chain is built from TRBV5-6 and TRBJ1-5; D is unclear. CDR1 is SGHDT, CDR2 YYEEEE, per germline. CDR3 size: 14 residues. Between the trimmed V and J ends, which lost 2 bases and 1 base, there was a span of 7 bases. CDR3 loop: CASSFLGSNQPQHF. DNA for the CDR3: TGTGCCAGCAGCTTTCTCGGGAGCAATCAGCCCCAGCATTTT.

V and J are TRBV29-1 and TRBJ1-2; D gene unclear. Per germline, CDR1 SQVTM and CDR2 ANQGSEA. This CDR3 is built from 13 residues. V lost 4 bases and J 2 bases, leaving 11 bases between the germline ends. CDR3 coding DNA: TGCAGCGTTGGGGCAGGCTCCAACTATGGCTACACCTTC. This translates into CSVGAGSNYGYTF.

This clone was observed once. The chain has TRBV18 and TRBJ2-3; 7 bases agree with TRBD2. Germline CDR1 KGHSH, CDR2 LQKENI. CDR3 size: 15 residues. The junction had 1 base not matched to a gene; V was cut back by 0 bases and J by 1 base. The CDR3 spells CASSPPAGGTDTQYF. In DNA form, the CDR3 reads TGTGCCAGCTCACCACCCGCGGGGGGCACAGATACGCAGTATTTT.

The V gene is TRBV7-8, the J gene TRBJ1-5; D is possibly TRBD1 (5 bases). Germline CDR1 reads SGHVS; CDR2 reads FQNEAQ. Trimming took off 3 bases at V and 2 bases at J, with 14 bases between the two ends. The length of the CDR3 is 16 residues. In DNA, the CDR3 is TGTGCCAGCAGCTTGGGTCGGCAGGGCGGCAATCAGCCCCAGCATTTT. It specifies CASSLGRQGGNQPQHF.

This chain connects TRBV7-8 to TRBJ1-1; D is unresolved. Trimming stripped 1 base from V and 5 bases from J, with 8 bases between. Germline loops: CDR1 SGHVS, CDR2 FQNEAQ. The CDR3 covers 13 residues. The CDR3 nucleotides read TGTGCCAGCAGCTTAGTCGGGGATACTGAAGCTTTCTTT. Its protein product is CASSLVGDTEAFF.

The CDR3: CASSLNREGIQYF. The DNA of the CDR3 is TGTGCCAGCTCGCTAAACAGGGAGGGGATTCAGTATTTT. The rearrangement uses TRBV18 and TRBJ2-3; D is possibly TRBD2 (7 bases). V lost 6 bases and J 12 bases, leaving 19 bases between the germline ends. Germline V gene sequence: CDR1 KGHSH, CDR2 LQKENI. The CDR3 has 13 residues.

The gene calls are TRBV6-1 and TRBJ1-3, with D possibly being TRBD1 (6 bases). Germline CDR1 MNHNS, CDR2 SASEGT. The V gene lost 6 bases and the J gene lost 1 base, with 10 bases spanning the gap. This CDR3 has 14 amino acids. CDR3 DNA: TGTGCCAGCAGAAGGACAGTTTCTGGAAACACCATATATTTT. Encoded protein: CASRRTVSGNTIYF.

V gene TRBV11-3 combines with J gene TRBJ2-1, with D possibly being TRBD2 (6 bases). This CDR3 has 14 amino acids. Per germline, CDR1 SGHNT and CDR2 YENEEA. The ends were cut back, 5 bases at V and 4 bases at J, with 12 bases in the middle. CDR3 nucleotides: TGTGCCAGCAGCCGACGGGGGACTTACAATGAGCAGTTCTTC. Translated, it gives CASSRRGTYNEQFF.

This clone was seen a single time. The gene calls are TRBV4-2 and TRBJ2-1; 7 nucleotides line up with TRBD2. Germline V gene lookup returns CDR1 LGHNA and CDR2 YNFKEQ. CDR3 length: 16 residues. V was pared by 4 bases and J by 6 bases, with 12 bases of the junction left unmatched. In DNA form, the CDR3 reads TGTGCCAGCAGCCTCCTCCTAGCGGACGCGCCCAATGAGCAGTTCTTC. Its translation is CASSLLLADAPNEQFF.

This clone has only one observation. V is TRBV5-1 and J is TRBJ2-7, with 15 bases that match TRBD2. The CDR3 runs 15 residues. The ends lost 2 bases at V and 6 bases at J; junction bases unmatched: 3. From germline, CDR1 is SGHRS and CDR2 YFSETQ. The CDR3 region is CASSFGGLAGGEQYF. The CDR3 DNA follows: TGCGCCAGCAGCTTTGGGGGACTAGCGGGAGGCGAGCAGTACTTC.

V usage is TRBV7-9 and J usage is TRBJ2-7; 8 bases match TRBD1. The CDR3 consists of 18 residues. The J segment lost 2 bases and the V segment lost 5 bases, leaving 17 bases of the junction unmatched. CDR1 is SEHNR, CDR2 FQNEAQ, per germline (reference sequence). The CDR3 is CASSDQGWGDRHPYEQYF. CDR3 in DNA: TGTGCCAGCAGCGACCAGGGGTGGGGGGACAGGCACCCCTACGAGCAGTACTTC.

V gene TRBV5-4 combines with J gene TRBJ2-5; 11 bases align to TRBD2. J lost 5 bases, V lost 3 bases, and 6 bases had no gene match. The CDR3 is 15 residues long. Per the germline V gene, CDR1 is SGHNT and CDR2 is YYREEE (reference sequence). CDR3 in amino acids: CASSSTLAGDETQYF. The CDR3 bases are TGTGCCAGCAGCTCGACACTAGCGGGGGATGAGACCCAGTACTTC.

This clone has just one count. The chain employs TRBV9 and TRBJ2-1; 8 bases align to TRBD2. The CDR3 has 16 amino acids. CDR1 SGDLS and CDR2 YYNGEE come from the germline V gene. J gave up 0 bases and V 3 bases, and 5 bases lay outside the gene matches. CDR3: CASSAMGLVSYNEQFF. In nucleotides, the CDR3 is TGTGCCAGCAGCGCGATGGGACTAGTCTCCTACAATGAGCAGTTCTTC.